The 21 T cell receptor beta chains below come from one sample, sequenced in a study of blood T cell repertoires in COVID-19. The protocol was immunoSEQ multiplex PCR, while the TCRdb copy is restricted to in-frame clones and leaves out a portion. Of over 200,000 clones in the sample, about 84% were seen once. The source material was PBMCs or T cells enriched from blood (not recorded which). The receptors were sampled from a man aged 55 to 70 who had recovered from COVID-19.

The rearrangement joins TRBV7-2 to TRBJ2-7; TRBD1 agrees at 10 bases. V was clipped by 5 bases and J by 2 bases; unmatched bases: 6. Per germline, CDR1 SGHTA and CDR2 FQGNSA. CDR3 size: 15 residues. The CDR3 coding sequence is TGTGCCAGCAGCGTGGGACAGGGGTCCACCTACGAGCAGTACTTC. Encoded protein: CASSVGQGSTYEQYF.

The CDR3 nucleotides are TGTGCCAGTAGTGAGCAGGGTCTAGGTAACTATGGCTACACCTTC. Its translation: CASSEQGLGNYGYTF. V usage is TRBV19 and J usage is TRBJ1-2; D possibly corresponds to TRBD1 (5 bases). V was cut by 5 bases and J by 1 base, with 14 bases left in between. This CDR3 is built from 15 residues. From germline, CDR1 is LNHDA and CDR2 SQIVND (reference sequence).

This clone was seen just once. This CDR3 reads CASNLGLTYEQYF. The CDR3 nucleotides read TGTGCCAGCAATCTAGGACTCACCTACGAGCAGTACTTC. The chain links TRBV6-5 to TRBJ2-7; possibly TRBD2 for D (5 bases). CDR3 length: 13 amino acids. Germline assignment: CDR1 MNHEY and CDR2 SVGAGI. V was pared by 7 bases and J by 2 bases, with 12 bases between.

The chain joins TRBV19 to TRBJ1-5, with TRBD1 identical over 8 bases. J was trimmed by 0 bases and V by 4 bases; bases with no gene match: 11. The CDR3 is 18 amino acids. Germline CDR1 LNHDA, CDR2 SQIVND (reference sequence). CDR3 loop: CASSNPTGAGGSNQPQHF. The CDR3 bases are TGTGCCAGTAGTAACCCGACAGGGGCGGGTGGTAGCAATCAGCCCCAGCATTTT.

V is TRBV4-3 and J is TRBJ2-1; possible D gene TRBD2, 5 bases. Germline CDR1 reads LGHNA; CDR2 reads YSLEER. V dropped 0 bases and J dropped 3 bases, with 9 bases sitting between them. The CDR3 extends over 15 amino acids. This CDR3 is CASSQDSGDYNEQFF. The DNA for the CDR3 is TGCGCCAGCAGCCAAGATTCCGGGGACTACAATGAGCAGTTCTTC.

There are a few counts of this clone. The chain has TRBV5-1 and TRBJ2-4; 10 bases fit TRBD1. The CDR3 has 17 amino acids. CDR1 SGHRS and CDR2 YFSETQ come from the germline V gene. V lost 0 bases and J lost 7; bases outside the gene matches: 10. The CDR3 protein is CASSLASGQGVGNIQYF. CDR3 coding DNA: TGCGCCAGCAGCTTGGCCTCTGGACAGGGGGTGGGGAACATTCAGTACTTC.

For this clone: This CDR3 is also generated by other DNA sequences in the sample. The J gene is TRBJ2-6, the V gene TRBV7-9; TRBD2 matches at 9 bases. The junction had 12 bases not matched to a gene; V was cut back by 5 bases and J by 7 bases. Per the germline V gene, CDR1 is SEHNR and CDR2 is FQNEAQ (reference sequence). The CDR3 spans 17 residues. The CDR3 region has the DNA TGTGCCAGCAGCCCGGGCCGTGCGGGGGGGAGAGCCAACGTCCTGACTTTC. It specifies CASSPGRAGGRANVLTF.

The chain uses TRBV25-1 and TRBJ2-7; D is undetermined. Trimming cost V 4 bases and J 5 bases, with 12 bases left between them. There are 13 residues in the CDR3. CDR1 is MGHDK, CDR2 SYGVNS, per germline. The CDR3 DNA sequence: TGTGCCAGCAGTGGCCCCCCCAGGCACGAGCAGTACTTC. Encoded protein: CASSGPPRHEQYF.

The chain recombines TRBV6-2 or TRBV6-3 with TRBJ1-1; TRBD1 agrees at 7 bases. After removal of 5 bases from V and 1 base from J, the junction contained 10 bases not matched to a gene. CDR3 length equals 16 residues. Germline CDR1 reads MNHEY; CDR2 reads SVGEGT. Written as DNA, the CDR3 is TGTGCCAGCAGTCATTATTCCGGGACAGAGAACACTGAAGCTTTCTTT. Translating it yields CASSHYSGTENTEAFF.

The V call is TRBV7-9, the J call TRBJ1-1, with a possible D match to TRBD1 (5 bases). This CDR3 spans 14 amino acids. Trimming took 1 base from V and 1 from J, leaving 7 bases between them. Germline lookup yields CDR1 SEHNR and CDR2 FQNEAQ (reference sequence). CDR3 amino acids: CASSLGQPNTEAFF. In nucleotides, the CDR3 is TGTGCCAGCAGCTTAGGACAGCCGAACACTGAAGCTTTCTTT. Drawing the rest from reference TRBV7-9 and TRBJ1-1, the complete variable domain is DTGVSQNPRHKITKRGQNVTFRCDPISEHNRLYWYRQTLGQGPEFLTYFQNEAQLEKSRLLSDRFSAERPKGSFSTLEIQRTEQGDSAMYLCASSLGQPNTEAFFGQGTRLTVV.

The CDR3 here is CASSSGQTTSNEKLFF. The CDR3 DNA reads as TGTGCCAGCAGCTCGGGACAGACGACGAGTAATGAAAAACTGTTTTTT. The V call is TRBV5-5, the J call TRBJ1-4; 7 bases fit TRBD1. The CDR3 extends over 16 amino acids. Germline V gene data show CDR1 as SGHKS and CDR2 as YYEKEE (reference sequence). The trim removed 3 bases at V and 4 bases at J, leaving 9 bases unmatched.

V and J are TRBV6-6 and TRBJ1-6, with D tentatively TRBD1 (6 bases). Deletions cut 5 bases from V and 11 bases from J, with 13 bases between. This CDR3 is built from 13 residues. In germline, CDR1 is MNHNY, CDR2 SVGAGI (reference sequence). CDR3 nucleotides: TGTGCCAGCAGTCCCGGACAGCATGCACCCCTCCACTTT. It yields the protein CASSPGQHAPLHF.

The rearrangement uses TRBV7-3 and TRBJ2-7; no definite D call. V was pared by 4 bases and J by 7 bases, with 8 bases between. Germline CDR1 is SGHTA and CDR2 is FQGTGA. The CDR3 length is 11 residues. CDR3 in DNA: TGTGCCAGCAGCTCGGGTCTGGAGCAGTACTTC. Translated, it gives CASSSGLEQYF.

In this sample, this clone turned up a few times. This chain connects TRBV4-3 to TRBJ2-1; 7 bases agree with TRBD2. The CDR3 is 14 residues long. CDR1 and CDR2 from the germline V gene are LGHNA and YSLEER. The junction had 8 bases not matched to a gene; V was cut back by 8 bases and J by 4 bases. The CDR3 coding sequence is TGCGCCAGCGAGAAGTGGCGGGGGTACAATGAGCAGTTCTTC. This translates into CASEKWRGYNEQFF.

The chain links TRBV6-1 to TRBJ1-1; 11 nucleotides align to TRBD1. This CDR3 has 16 amino acids. V dropped 3 bases and J dropped 2; count of bases not matched to a gene: 5. Germline assignment: CDR1 MNHNS and CDR2 SASEGT. The CDR3 sequence: CASSETGQGGNTEAFF. In nucleotides, the CDR3 is TGTGCCAGCAGTGAGACGGGACAGGGGGGAAACACTGAAGCTTTCTTT.

This chain links TRBV11-2 with TRBJ2-7, with D unresolved. Germline CDR1 is SGHAT and CDR2 is FQNNGV. V was pared by 3 bases and J by 3 bases, with 12 bases between. CDR3 size: 14 residues. CDR3: CASSFEVLDYEQYF. The CDR3, as DNA: TGTGCCAGCAGCTTTGAGGTATTGGACTACGAGCAGTACTTC.

This clone was seen a handful of times. The chain carries TRBV15 and TRBJ2-7; D may be TRBD1 (5 bases). Trimming shortened V by 3 bases and J by 6 bases, and 15 bases separated the two germline ends. Germline V gene sequence: CDR1 LNHNV, CDR2 YYDKDF (reference sequence). This CDR3 comprises 14 residues. The CDR3 loop is CATSRTEEESEQYF. The CDR3 region has the DNA TGTGCCACCAGCAGGACAGAAGAGGAAAGCGAGCAGTACTTC.

V and J are TRBV7-9 and TRBJ2-7, with D perhaps matching TRBD1 (6 bases). Trimming cost V 1 base and J 2 bases, with 9 bases left between them. The CDR3 length is 14 residues. CDR1 SEHNR and CDR2 FQNEAQ come from the germline V gene (reference sequence). The CDR3 region is CASSLGQEPYEQYF. The DNA for the CDR3 is TGTGCCAGCAGCTTAGGACAGGAACCCTACGAGCAGTACTTC.

The chain recombines TRBV11-2 with TRBJ2-1; 9 bases fit TRBD2. Germline V CDR1 and CDR2: SGHAT, FQNNGV. Trimming took 1 base from V and 7 from J; bases not matched to a gene: 11. The CDR3 contains 17 residues. CDR3 bases: TGTGCCAGCAGCTTAGGCGGGGGGGCGCATCGGGTGAATGAGCAGTTCTTC. This codes for CASSLGGGAHRVNEQFF.

The V gene is TRBV18, the J gene TRBJ2-2, with a weak D call TRBD1 (6 bases). The CDR3 consists of 15 residues. The V gene's germline CDR1 is KGHSH and CDR2 LQKENI. Trimming removed 1 base from V and 2 bases from J, with 8 bases in between. CDR3 DNA sequence: TGTGCCAGCTCACCACGGACAGAAAACACCGGGGAGCTGTTTTTT. Its translation is CASSPRTENTGELFF.

This clone was found a few times. This chain joins TRBV5-6 and TRBJ2-7, with D maybe TRBD2 (5 bases). V lost 1 base and J 4 bases, leaving 9 bases between the germline ends. The V gene's germline CDR1 is SGHDT and CDR2 YYEEEE. The length of the CDR3 is 13 residues. This CDR3 reads CASSLSPGYEQYF. The CDR3 coding sequence is TGTGCCAGCAGCTTGTCGCCGGGGTACGAGCAGTACTTC.